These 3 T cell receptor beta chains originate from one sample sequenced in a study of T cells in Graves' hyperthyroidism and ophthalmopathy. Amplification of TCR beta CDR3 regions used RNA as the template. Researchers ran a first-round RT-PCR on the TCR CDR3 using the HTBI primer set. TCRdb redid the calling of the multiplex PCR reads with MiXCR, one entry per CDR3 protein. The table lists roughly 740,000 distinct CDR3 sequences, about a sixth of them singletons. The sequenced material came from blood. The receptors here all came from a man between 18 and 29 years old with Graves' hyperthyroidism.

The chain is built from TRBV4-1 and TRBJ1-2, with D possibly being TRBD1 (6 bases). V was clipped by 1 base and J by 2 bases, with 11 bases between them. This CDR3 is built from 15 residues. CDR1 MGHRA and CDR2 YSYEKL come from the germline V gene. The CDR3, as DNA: TGCGCCAGCAGCCAAGTTGCAGGGGCCAACTATGGCTACACCTTC. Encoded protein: CASSQVAGANYGYTF.

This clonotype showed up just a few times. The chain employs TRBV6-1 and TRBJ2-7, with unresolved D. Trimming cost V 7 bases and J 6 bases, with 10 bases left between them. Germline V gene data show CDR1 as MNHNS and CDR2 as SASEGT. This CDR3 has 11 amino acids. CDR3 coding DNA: TGTGCCAGCACCACCCCCGGCGAGCAGTACTTC. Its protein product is CASTTPGEQYF.

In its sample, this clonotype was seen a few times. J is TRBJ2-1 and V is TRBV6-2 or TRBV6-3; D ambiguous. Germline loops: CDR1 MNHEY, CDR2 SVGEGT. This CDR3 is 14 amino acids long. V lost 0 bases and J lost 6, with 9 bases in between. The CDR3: CASSYSASTNEQFF. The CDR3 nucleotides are TGTGCCAGCAGTTACTCTGCCAGCACCAATGAGCAGTTCTTC.